This T cell receptor beta chain is from a study of T-cell reconstitution after alpha-beta-depleted transplantation in children. Trimming removed 7 bases at V and 1 base at J, with 8 bases between. CDR1 is MNHNS, CDR2 SASEGT, per germline. The CDR3 spans 13 residues. For TCRbeta, the library was prepared with unique molecular identifiers. TCRdb independently ran MiXCR on the PCR reads; one entry per CDR3 protein. The sample lists 190,000 or so distinct CDR3 sequences; around 6.8% were seen once. V usage is TRBV6-1 and J usage is TRBJ1-5; D may be TRBD1 (5 bases). The sequence was obtained from a human donor who donated a stem cell graft to a child with Wiskott-Aldrich syndrome. The material was PBMCs from the stem cell graft donor, obtained from the stem cell graft. The CDR3 loop reads CASTGQSNQPQHF. The CDR3 nucleotides read TGTGCCAGCACTGGACAAAGCAATCAGCCCCAGCATTTT.